Listed here is a single T cell receptor (beta chain). Its cognate antigen is unknown. From germline, CDR1 is KGHSH and CDR2 LQKENI. The CDR3 loop spans 17 amino acids. V shed 5 bases and J 0 bases; nucleotides not matched to a gene: 8. These data belong to a study of OX40 agonist ivuxolimab in advanced cancers. Regarding the study as a whole: Dosing at 0.1 to 3.0 mg/kg was accompanied by clonal expansion of CD4+ and CD8+ blood T cells by week 6. Among some nonresponders, normalized T-cell clonal expansion was also low.

Sequencing used immunoSEQ multiplex PCR; TCRdb keeps in-frame clones, though not all of them. The sample includes about 64,000 clones, approximately 90% of them seen just once. The origin of this receptor is an adult with an advanced solid tumor such as melanoma, head and neck, liver or kidney cancer. The specimen comprised CD4+ or CD8+ T cells sorted from blood, sampled in a trial of the OX40 agonist ivuxolimab. The chain employs TRBV18 and TRBJ2-4; 9 nucleotides agree with TRBD2. The DNA of the CDR3 is TGTGCCAGCTCATTCCTGACTAGCGGAATAGCCAAAAACATTCAGTACTTC. Protein product: CASSFLTSGIAKNIQYF.